This passage covers 27 T cell receptor beta chains from one sample sequenced in a study of blood T cell repertoires in COVID-19. Assay used: immunoSEQ multiplex PCR; TCRdb lists only in-frame clones, some missing. This repertoire shows some 300,000 clones, more than 75% found once; its top ten account for over 3.5%. The source material was PBMCs or T cells enriched from blood (not recorded which). The receptors stem from a man aged 25-45 years who had recovered from COVID-19.

The rearrangement links TRBV19 to TRBJ2-5; 11 bases match TRBD2. Germline lookup yields CDR1 LNHDA and CDR2 SQIVND (reference sequence). This CDR3 contains 15 residues. The trim removed 7 bases at V and 9 bases at J, leaving 13 bases unmatched. DNA for the CDR3: TGTGCCAGTACCGCCGGGACTAGCGGCTGGGGAGCCCAGTACTTC. Translating gives CASTAGTSGWGAQYF.

Written as DNA, the CDR3 is TGTGCCACCGGGACTCATGCCTCCTACGAGCAGTACTTC. This codes for CATGTHASYEQYF. The rearrangement links TRBV15 to TRBJ2-7, with D possibly TRBD2 on 6 matching bases. Trimming cost V 8 bases and J 0 bases, with 11 bases left between them. The length of the CDR3 is 13 residues. Germline CDR1 is LNHNV and CDR2 is YYDKDF (reference sequence).

V gene TRBV7-8 combines with J gene TRBJ1-2; weak D call: TRBD1 (6 bases). V was trimmed by 6 bases and J by 5 bases, leaving 19 bases between them. Germline CDR1 and CDR2: SGHVS and FQNEAQ. The CDR3 runs 15 residues. The CDR3 region is CASSVVEDSEYGYTF. The CDR3 bases are TGTGCCAGCAGTGTCGTGGAGGACAGTGAATATGGCTACACCTTC.

The CDR3 here is CASSLIRAGYEQYF. DNA of the CDR3: TGTGCCAGCAGTTTGATAAGGGCGGGGTACGAGCAGTACTTC. The genes are TRBV28 and TRBJ2-7, with D perhaps TRBD2 (6 bases). The V end lost 3 bases, the J end lost 4 bases, and 13 bases lay between the germline ends. The CDR3 is made up of 14 amino acids. CDR1 and CDR2 from the germline V gene are MDHEN and SYDVKM.

There are a few counts of this clone. Germline and junction disagree at one end, which may indicate a read error. The rearrangement uses TRBV10-3 and TRBJ1-1, with TRBD1 matching 8 bases. The CDR3 is made up of 13 amino acids. CDR1 and CDR2 (germline): ENHRY, SYGVKD. The CDR3 here is CAIRRQGNSEAFF. CDR3 bases: TGTGCCATCAGAAGACAGGGGAACTCTGAAGCTTTCTTT.

This clone was recorded only once. The genes are TRBV7-9 and TRBJ1-2, with 7 bases that match TRBD1. Per the germline V gene, CDR1 is SEHNR and CDR2 is FQNEAQ (reference sequence). J was trimmed by 0 bases and V by 6 bases; bases with no gene match: 7. CDR3 length equals 15 residues. This chain's CDR3 is CASRGYRGTNYGYTF. DNA for the CDR3: TGTGCCAGCAGGGGATACAGGGGAACTAACTATGGCTACACCTTC.

A remark on this clone: This sequence may be a read error, since a much larger clone differs from it by one base. J is TRBJ2-3 and V is TRBV2; tentative D call: TRBD2 (6 bases). This CDR3 contains 15 residues. Germline loops: CDR1 SNHLY, CDR2 FYNNEI. Here the CDR3 DNA reads TGTGCCAGCAGTGATTCGGGAGCTAGCACAGATGCGCAGTATTTT. Translated: CASSDSGASTDAQYF.

This clone was picked up one time. V usage is TRBV6-5 and J usage is TRBJ1-5; D remains ambiguous. Germline V gives CDR1 MNHEY, CDR2 SVGAGI. V was trimmed by 5 bases and J by 4 bases, leaving 15 bases between them. This CDR3 region has 15 residues. The CDR3 DNA reads as TGTGCCAGCAGTCTCGACGGCGGGCCAAATCAGCCCCAGCATTTT. Its translation: CASSLDGGPNQPQHF.

This chain uses TRBV7-2 with TRBJ2-1; 7 nucleotides line up with TRBD2. V shed 5 bases and J 4 bases; nucleotides not matched to a gene: 11. The CDR3 totals 16 residues. Germline V lookup: CDR1 SGHTA, CDR2 FQGNSA. The CDR3 is CASSMGGGLGYNEQFF. DNA for the CDR3: TGTGCCAGCAGCATGGGCGGGGGACTGGGATACAATGAGCAGTTCTTC.

The chain links TRBV30 to TRBJ2-7; 11 nucleotides agree with TRBD2. J lost 7 bases, V lost 1 base, and 9 bases had no gene match. This CDR3 is 15 amino acids long. Germline assignment: CDR1 GTSNPN and CDR2 SVGIG (reference sequence). Here the CDR3 DNA reads TGTGCCTGGAGTGACTTAGCGGGAGGGCCTTGGGAGCAGTACTTC. Protein product: CAWSDLAGGPWEQYF.

The rearrangement joins TRBV10-3 to TRBJ1-5; TRBD1 might be the D (5 bases). The length of the CDR3 is 13 residues. Deletions cut 10 bases from V and 6 bases from J, with 16 bases between. Germline V lookup: CDR1 ENHRY, CDR2 SYGVKD. The CDR3 DNA reads as TGTGCCACCTACGGCGGGGGGTTTCAGCCCCAGCATTTT. It encodes CATYGGGFQPQHF.

The chain combines TRBV14 with TRBJ2-7, with 7 bases fitting TRBD2. The CDR3 spans 15 residues. V lost 1 base to trimming and J lost 2 bases; unmatched junction nucleotides: 5. CDR1 and CDR2 (germline): SGHDN, FVKESK. The CDR3: CASSQGLAEPYEQYF. The DNA of the CDR3 is TGTGCCAGCAGCCAAGGGCTAGCGGAGCCCTACGAGCAGTACTTC.

This chain links TRBV3-1 (or the pseudogene TRBV3-2) with TRBJ2-7; 9 positions match TRBD1. J gave up 4 bases and V 4 bases, and 5 bases lay outside the gene matches. This CDR3 is 14 amino acids long. In germline, CDR1 is LGHDT, CDR2 YNNKEL (reference sequence). The CDR3 here is CASSLGTGMYEQYF. The CDR3, as DNA: TGTGCCAGCAGCCTCGGGACAGGGATGTACGAGCAGTACTTC.

V and J are TRBV28 and TRBJ1-2, with D perhaps TRBD1 (6 bases). Germline V gives CDR1 MDHEN, CDR2 SYDVKM. CDR3 size: 17 residues. V dropped 1 base and J dropped 4 bases, with 19 bases sitting between them. CDR3 sequence: CASSLSGAQSFFYGYTF. The CDR3 DNA sequence: TGTGCCAGCAGTTTATCAGGGGCTCAATCTTTCTTCTATGGCTACACCTTC.

The chain links TRBV14 to TRBJ2-7; the match to TRBD1 covers 10 bases. This CDR3 region has 15 residues. J was trimmed by 3 bases and V by 0 bases; bases with no gene match: 2. The germline V gene has CDR1 SGHDN and CDR2 FVKESK. This CDR3 is CASSQERTGGYEQYF. The CDR3 DNA follows: TGTGCCAGCAGCCAAGAACGGACAGGGGGCTACGAGCAGTACTTC.

This clone was seen a few times. The rearrangement joins TRBV5-1 to TRBJ2-7, with 10 bases lining up with TRBD1. The CDR3 is 14 residues long. Trimming took 3 bases from V and 5 from J; bases not matched to a gene: 5. The V gene's germline CDR1 is SGHRS and CDR2 YFSETQ. The CDR3 loop is CASSSTGGVDEQYF. The DNA for the CDR3 is TGCGCCAGCAGCTCGACAGGGGGCGTTGACGAGCAGTACTTC.

This chain joins TRBV28 and TRBJ2-3, with D possibly being TRBD2 (6 bases). The V end was cut by 7 bases, the J end by 0 bases, with 14 bases between. This CDR3 has 15 amino acids. Germline V gives CDR1 MDHEN, CDR2 SYDVKM. The CDR3 here is CASTPRGISTDTQYF. As DNA, the CDR3 is TGTGCCAGCACCCCCCGGGGGATCAGCACAGATACGCAGTATTTT.

The chain is built from TRBV2 and TRBJ1-2; D is uncertain. In germline, CDR1 is SNHLY, CDR2 FYNNEI. Trimming took off 1 base at V and 4 bases at J, with 10 bases between the two ends. The CDR3 loop spans 14 amino acids. The CDR3 DNA sequence: TGTGCCAGCAGTGAAGAGGCAGGTGCCTATGGCTACACCTTC. Translating gives CASSEEAGAYGYTF.

V is TRBV5-1 and J is TRBJ1-5, with 8 nucleotides matching TRBD1. Trimming at V came to 4 bases and at J to 6 bases, leaving 6 bases not matched to a gene. Germline lookup yields CDR1 SGHRS and CDR2 YFSETQ. There are 14 residues in the CDR3. CDR3 DNA: TGCGCCAGCAGCCCGGACAGGGCGGGTCAGCCCCAGCATTTT. Protein sequence: CASSPDRAGQPQHF.

The sample holds many counts of this clone. CDR3 loop: CARQTGLYTGELFF. The CDR3 nucleotides read TGTGCCAGGCAGACAGGGTTGTACACCGGGGAGCTGTTTTTT. The gene calls are TRBV19 and TRBJ2-2; 7 bases fit TRBD1. Germline trimming cut 9 bases from V and 3 bases from J; bases unmatched to any gene: 7. The CDR3 extends over 14 amino acids. CDR1 LNHDA and CDR2 SQIVND come from the germline V gene (reference sequence).

The rearrangement links TRBV4-1 to TRBJ1-4; D is possibly TRBD1 (5 bases). Trimming cost V 0 bases and J 0 bases, with 14 bases left between them. The CDR3 is made up of 18 amino acids. Germline-derived CDR1 and CDR2 are MGHRA and YSYEKL. CDR3 loop: CASSQEGVHGPTNEKLFF. CDR3 coding DNA: TGCGCCAGCAGCCAAGAAGGGGTACACGGCCCAACTAATGAAAAACTGTTTTTT.

The sample holds one count of this clone. The gene calls are TRBV5-6 and TRBJ2-7; 10 bases match TRBD1. J gave up 4 bases and V 0 bases, and 4 bases lay outside the gene matches. Germline V lookup: CDR1 SGHDT, CDR2 YYEEEE. This CDR3 is 15 amino acids long. DNA for the CDR3: TGTGCCAGCAGCTTGGGACAGGGGGCCGGTTACGAGCAGTACTTC. It translates to CASSLGQGAGYEQYF.

The V call is TRBV18, the J call TRBJ1-2; D gene ambiguous. V was trimmed by 5 bases and J by 3 bases, leaving 10 bases between them. The CDR3 spans 13 residues. Germline-derived CDR1 and CDR2 are KGHSH and LQKENI. In DNA form, the CDR3 reads TGTGCCAGCTCATCCGGGGTGGACTATGGCTACACCTTC. Translation: CASSSGVDYGYTF. The full variable domain, in which reference TRBV18 and TRBJ1-2 provide the parts outside the CDR3, is NAGVMQNPRHLVRRRGQEARLRCSPMKGHSHVYWYRQLPEEGLKFMVYLQKENIIDESGMPKERFSAEFPKEGPSILRIQQVVRGDSAAYFCASSSGVDYGYTFGSGTRLTVV.

The rearrangement links TRBV28 to TRBJ2-2; 10 bases agree with TRBD2. Germline CDR1 MDHEN, CDR2 SYDVKM. V gave up 6 bases and J gave up 2 bases; unmatched junction bases: 6. CDR3 size: 16 residues. The CDR3 bases are TGTGCCAGCAGCACGACTAGCGGGCTTAACACCGGGGAGCTGTTTTTT. Translated, it gives CASSTTSGLNTGELFF.

V and J are TRBV13 and TRBJ1-1, with D unresolved. The CDR3 loop spans 14 amino acids. CDR1 and CDR2 (germline): PRHDT, FYEKMQ (reference sequence). V dropped 3 bases and J dropped 2 bases, with 10 bases sitting between them. In nucleotides, the CDR3 is TGTGCCAGCAGCTTGGGCTTAGTAAACACTGAAGCTTTCTTT. As protein: CASSLGLVNTEAFF.

This chain uses TRBV23-1 with TRBJ1-1; TRBD1 might be the D (6 bases). TRBV23-1 has ORF status, its function being uncertain. The CDR3 runs to 14 residues. Trimming took off 6 bases at V and 4 bases at J, with 15 bases between the two ends. DNA of the CDR3: TGCGCCAGCAGACGGTGGGACACGGGCACTGAAGCTTTCTTT. It specifies CASRRWDTGTEAFF.

This chain connects TRBV19 to TRBJ2-6; D gene unclear. The CDR3 is made up of 16 amino acids. Germline CDR1 and CDR2: LNHDA and SQIVND (reference sequence). V was shortened by 4 bases and J by 2 bases, with 12 bases between the two germline ends. Here the CDR3 reads CASSRTRVAGANVLTF. The CDR3 DNA follows: TGTGCCAGTAGTAGAACCCGGGTAGCTGGGGCCAACGTCCTGACTTTC.